The rows below give T cell receptor beta chains drawn from one sample of a study of T cell changes during pregnancy in multiple sclerosis. TCRdb's table, derived via immunoSEQ multiplex PCR, lists solely in-frame clones and lacks some. The data contain 75,000 to 80,000 clones, roughly 95% of them singletons. Material: peripheral blood, obtained in the second trimester of pregnancy. These receptor sequences come from a female donor in good health, enrolled as a control in a pregnancy study. The CDR3 runs from the conserved cysteine through the conserved F or W. D genes are given only for firm matches. Size tells how often a clone was seen (once, few, many) or the class of an expanded clone, and some rows leave it out.

V gene: TRBV6-7
clone size: .
D gene: TRBD1
J gene: TRBJ1-5
CDR3 protein: CASSYPRTGWNQPQHF
CDR3 DNA: TGTGCCAGCAGTTACCCCAGGACAGGGTGGAATCAGCCCCAGCATTTT

V gene: TRBV29-1
clone size: .
D gene: .
J gene: TRBJ1-2
CDR3 protein: CSVVEAGDGYTF
CDR3 DNA: TGCAGCGTTGTAGAGGCAGGGGATGGCTACACCTTC

V gene: TRBV25-1
clone size: once
D gene: .
J gene: TRBJ2-1
CDR3 protein: CASSEGGTDNEQFF
CDR3 DNA: TGTGCCAGCAGTGAAGGGGGGACGGACAATGAGCAGTTCTTC

V gene: TRBV11-3
clone size: .
D gene: .
J gene: TRBJ1-3
CDR3 protein: CASSTGSGNTIYF
CDR3 DNA: TGTGCCAGCAGTACAGGGTCCGGAAACACCATATATTTT

V gene: TRBV4-3
clone size: .
D gene: .
J gene: TRBJ2-2
CDR3 protein: CASSQEGGKGTGELFF
CDR3 DNA: TGCGCCAGCAGCCAAGAGGGGGGAAAGGGCACCGGGGAGCTGTTTTTT

V gene: TRBV5-5
clone size: .
D gene: .
J gene: TRBJ1-4
CDR3 protein: CASSLRGRDATNEKLFF
CDR3 DNA: TGTGCCAGCAGCTTGAGGGGGAGGGATGCAACTAATGAAAAACTGTTTTTT

V gene: TRBV7-9
clone size: .
D gene: .
J gene: TRBJ1-5
CDR3 protein: CASSPNREPQPQHF
CDR3 DNA: TGTGCCAGCAGCCCAAACAGGGAACCCCAGCCCCAGCATTTT

V gene: TRBV5-4
clone size: .
D gene: .
J gene: TRBJ2-2
CDR3 protein: CASSLQGPNTGELFF
CDR3 DNA: TGTGCCAGCAGCTTACAGGGCCCGAACACCGGGGAGCTGTTTTTT

V gene: TRBV7-2
clone size: .
D gene: .
J gene: TRBJ1-1
CDR3 protein: CASSLRGEAFF
CDR3 DNA: TGTGCCAGCAGCTTAAGGGGGGAAGCTTTCTTT

V gene: TRBV9
clone size: .
D gene: TRBD2
J gene: TRBJ2-3
CDR3 protein: CASSPSGGSADTQYF
CDR3 DNA: TGTGCCAGCAGCCCTAGCGGGGGATCGGCAGATACGCAGTATTTT

V gene: TRBV29-1
clone size: .
D gene: TRBD1
J gene: TRBJ2-2
CDR3 protein: CSVEEGQGSGELFF
CDR3 DNA: TGCAGCGTTGAAGAGGGACAGGGATCCGGGGAGCTGTTTTTT

V gene: TRBV9
clone size: .
D gene: .
J gene: TRBJ1-3
CDR3 protein: CASSPDWSSGNTIYF
CDR3 DNA: TGTGCCAGCAGCCCCGACTGGAGCTCTGGAAACACCATATATTTT

V gene: TRBV11-2
clone size: .
D gene: .
J gene: TRBJ1-5
CDR3 protein: CASSLEVRDSNQPQHF
CDR3 DNA: TGTGCCAGCAGCTTAGAAGTACGGGATAGCAATCAGCCCCAGCATTTT

V gene: TRBV5-1
clone size: .
D gene: .
J gene: TRBJ1-5
CDR3 protein: CASSFQGPQHF
CDR3 DNA: TGCGCCAGCAGCTTTCAGGGTCCCCAGCATTTT

V gene: TRBV7-8
clone size: .
D gene: TRBD2
J gene: TRBJ2-7
CDR3 protein: CASSLRAGAAGGEQYF
CDR3 DNA: TGTGCCAGCAGCTTAAGAGCGGGGGCGGCGGGGGGGGAGCAGTACTTC

V gene: TRBV9
clone size: .
D gene: .
J gene: TRBJ1-1
CDR3 protein: CASSVALEGGAFF
CDR3 DNA: TGTGCCAGCAGCGTAGCGTTAGAGGGAGGCGCTTTCTTT

V gene: TRBV27
clone size: .
D gene: .
J gene: TRBJ1-4
CDR3 protein: CASSWGRAAANEKLFF
CDR3 DNA: TGTGCCAGCAGTTGGGGGAGGGCAGCAGCTAATGAAAAACTGTTTTTT

V gene: TRBV11-2
clone size: .
D gene: TRBD1
J gene: TRBJ2-1
CDR3 protein: CASSSDRGNEQFF
CDR3 DNA: TGTGCCAGCAGCTCCGACAGGGGAAATGAGCAGTTCTTC

V gene: TRBV6-1
clone size: .
D gene: .
J gene: TRBJ2-7
CDR3 protein: CASLEGGREQYF
CDR3 DNA: TGTGCCAGCCTGGAGGGGGGGCGGGAGCAGTACTTC

V gene: TRBV7-2
clone size: once
D gene: TRBD1
J gene: TRBJ1-4
CDR3 protein: CASSFRPRQGGEKLFF
CDR3 DNA: TGTGCCAGCAGCTTCCGTCCCCGACAGGGTGGCGAAAAACTGTTTTTT

V gene: TRBV5-1
clone size: .
D gene: .
J gene: TRBJ1-2
CDR3 protein: CASSLGFGARSTGYTF
CDR3 DNA: TGCGCCAGCAGCTTGGGGTTTGGGGCGAGGAGTACCGGCTACACCTTC

V gene: TRBV7-8
clone size: .
D gene: .
J gene: TRBJ1-2
CDR3 protein: CASSLGLVESYTF
CDR3 DNA: TGTGCCAGCAGCTTAGGCCTAGTCGAGAGCTACACCTTC

V gene: TRBV27
clone size: .
D gene: TRBD1
J gene: TRBJ1-1
CDR3 protein: CASSGDRNTEAFF
CDR3 DNA: TGTGCCAGCAGTGGGGACAGGAACACTGAAGCTTTCTTT

V gene: TRBV6-6
clone size: .
D gene: TRBD1
J gene: TRBJ2-1
CDR3 protein: CASRPGQGLYEQFF
CDR3 DNA: TGTGCCAGCAGACCGGGACAGGGTCTTTATGAGCAGTTCTTC